Listed below are T cell receptor beta chains from one sample, sequenced in a study of blood T cell repertoires in COVID-19. Assay: immunoSEQ multiplex PCR; the TCRdb copy retains only in-frame clones and omits some. The table has approximately 180,000 clones, 70% to 90% seen once. Source material: peripheral blood. The source of these receptors is a man aged 60 to 69 with acute or convalescent COVID-19. Each CDR3 is given with its conserved first and last residue. A D gene is named only where the DNA matches it firmly. A row's size may be missing; if present it is once, few, many or a size class.

CDR3 DNA: TGTGCCAGCGCGCTCCTAAGGCAGTACTTC
CDR3 protein: CASALLRQYF
clone size: NA
J gene: TRBJ2-7
D gene: NA
V gene: TRBV2

CDR3 DNA: TGTGCCAGCAGCCAAGCCCGGACAGGGGGCACCGGGGAGCTGTTTTTT
CDR3 protein: CASSQARTGGTGELFF
clone size: once
J gene: TRBJ2-2
D gene: TRBD1
V gene: TRBV4-2

CDR3 DNA: TGCGCCAGCAGCTTCGGGGGAGCGGGGTACGAGCAGTACTTC
CDR3 protein: CASSFGGAGYEQYF
clone size: NA
J gene: TRBJ2-7
D gene: TRBD2
V gene: TRBV5-1

CDR3 DNA: TGTGCCAGCAGAAGTGGCTTCGGGGAAAAACTGTTTTTT
CDR3 protein: CASRSGFGEKLFF
clone size: NA
J gene: TRBJ1-4
D gene: NA
V gene: TRBV27

CDR3 DNA: TGTGCCAGCAGCTTAGGGCGGGCTTATACAGGGGGCCCCGGGGAGCTGTTTTTT
CDR3 protein: CASSLGRAYTGGPGELFF
clone size: NA
J gene: TRBJ2-2
D gene: TRBD1
V gene: TRBV7-6

CDR3 DNA: TGCGCCAGGGGGAGGGTTGACTATAATTCACCCCTCCACTTT
CDR3 protein: CARGRVDYNSPLHF
clone size: NA
J gene: TRBJ1-6
D gene: NA
V gene: TRBV10-1

CDR3 DNA: TGCGCCAGCAGCCAAGGGGCCCGGCAGGGCGAAGGCTACACCTTC
CDR3 protein: CASSQGARQGEGYTF
clone size: NA
J gene: TRBJ1-2
D gene: NA
V gene: TRBV4-3

CDR3 DNA: TGTGCCATCAGCGATTTTCCGGGACAGGGAGACGAGCAGTACTTC
CDR3 protein: CAISDFPGQGDEQYF
clone size: NA
J gene: TRBJ2-7
D gene: TRBD1
V gene: TRBV10-3

CDR3 DNA: TGTGCCAGCAGCCCCTCAGGGGGCGTAAGTCAGCCCCAGCATTTT
CDR3 protein: CASSPSGGVSQPQHF
clone size: NA
J gene: TRBJ1-5
D gene: TRBD1
V gene: TRBV14

CDR3 DNA: TGTGCCAGCAGCGAGACTAGCGGGAGATCCGGGGAGCTGTTTTTT
CDR3 protein: CASSETSGRSGELFF
clone size: NA
J gene: TRBJ2-2
D gene: TRBD2
V gene: TRBV9

CDR3 DNA: TGTGCCACCAGCAGGAGCGGGAGTGGCGCCAAAAACATTCAGTACTTC
CDR3 protein: CATSRSGSGAKNIQYF
clone size: NA
J gene: TRBJ2-4
D gene: TRBD2
V gene: TRBV15

CDR3 DNA: TGTGCCAGCAGCCCGATGAGGGAACAAACTGAAGCTTTCTTT
CDR3 protein: CASSPMREQTEAFF
clone size: NA
J gene: TRBJ1-1
D gene: NA
V gene: TRBV7-2

CDR3 DNA: TGTGCCTGCAAGGGGGCGGCTCAGCCCCAGCATTTT
CDR3 protein: CACKGAAQPQHF
clone size: NA
J gene: TRBJ1-5
D gene: TRBD1
V gene: TRBV2

CDR3 DNA: TGTGCCAGCAGTTCGAAGCCTAACTATGGCTACACCTTC
CDR3 protein: CASSSKPNYGYTF
clone size: few
J gene: TRBJ1-2
D gene: NA
V gene: TRBV27

CDR3 DNA: TGTGCCAGTAGTAGGTGGACAGAGGGAAATCAGCCCCAGCATTTT
CDR3 protein: CASSRWTEGNQPQHF
clone size: NA
J gene: TRBJ1-5
D gene: NA
V gene: TRBV19

CDR3 DNA: TGTGCCACCAGGGGGACTAGCGTCTCTGGGGCCAACGTCCTGACTTTC
CDR3 protein: CATRGTSVSGANVLTF
clone size: NA
J gene: TRBJ2-6
D gene: TRBD2
V gene: TRBV10-3

CDR3 DNA: TGTGCCAGCAGTTTCAGGGGAAATGAGCAGTTCTTC
CDR3 protein: CASSFRGNEQFF
clone size: NA
J gene: TRBJ2-1
D gene: NA
V gene: TRBV7-2

CDR3 DNA: TGTGCCAGCAGCCAAGAGGACAGGATTAACACCATATATTTT
CDR3 protein: CASSQEDRINTIYF
clone size: NA
J gene: TRBJ1-3
D gene: TRBD1
V gene: TRBV3-1/TRBV3-2

CDR3 DNA: TGTGCCAGCAGCTTAGAGCTAGCGGGGTACCGGGGGACCCAGTACTTC
CDR3 protein: CASSLELAGYRGTQYF
clone size: NA
J gene: TRBJ2-5
D gene: TRBD2
V gene: TRBV7-8

CDR3 DNA: TGTGCCAGCAAGCGGACTAGTCAGACCGGGGAGCTGTTTTTT
CDR3 protein: CASKRTSQTGELFF
clone size: NA
J gene: TRBJ2-2
D gene: TRBD2
V gene: TRBV2

CDR3 DNA: TGTGCCAGCAGCGAGATGGCCCCTCCAATGCTGAATGAGCAGTTCTTC
CDR3 protein: CASSEMAPPMLNEQFF
clone size: NA
J gene: TRBJ2-1
D gene: NA
V gene: TRBV9

CDR3 DNA: TGTGCCATCAGTGAACGGGATAGGGGGGAGCTGTTTTTT
CDR3 protein: CAISERDRGELFF
clone size: NA
J gene: TRBJ2-2
D gene: NA
V gene: TRBV10-3

CDR3 DNA: TGTGCCAGCAGCCGACCGGGACACCTCAATCAGCCCCAGCATTTT
CDR3 protein: CASSRPGHLNQPQHF
clone size: NA
J gene: TRBJ1-5
D gene: NA
V gene: TRBV28

CDR3 DNA: TGTGCCAGCAGCTCCACCGGGACAGGGGGCGGATACGAGCAGTACTTC
CDR3 protein: CASSSTGTGGGYEQYF
clone size: NA
J gene: TRBJ2-7
D gene: TRBD1
V gene: TRBV28

CDR3 DNA: TGTGCCAGCAGTTTTTCGGGACAGGGGGGAGGCCAGCCCCAGCATTTT
CDR3 protein: CASSFSGQGGGQPQHF
clone size: NA
J gene: TRBJ1-5
D gene: TRBD1
V gene: TRBV27

CDR3 DNA: TGCGCCAGCAGGCTAGAAACCCCCTACGAGCAGTACTTC
CDR3 protein: CASRLETPYEQYF
clone size: NA
J gene: TRBJ2-7
D gene: NA
V gene: TRBV5-1

CDR3 DNA: TGTGCCAGCAGCTCCCTTATGGCGGGAGACGACGAGCAGTACTTC
CDR3 protein: CASSSLMAGDDEQYF
clone size: NA
J gene: TRBJ2-7
D gene: TRBD2
V gene: TRBV7-2

CDR3 DNA: TGTGCCAGTCGGCTGCAGGGGATTTCAACTAATGAAAAACTGTTTTTT
CDR3 protein: CASRLQGISTNEKLFF
clone size: NA
J gene: TRBJ1-4
D gene: NA
V gene: TRBV28

CDR3 DNA: TGTGCCACCAGTGACTTCACAGATACGCAGTATTTT
CDR3 protein: CATSDFTDTQYF
clone size: NA
J gene: TRBJ2-3
D gene: NA
V gene: TRBV24-1